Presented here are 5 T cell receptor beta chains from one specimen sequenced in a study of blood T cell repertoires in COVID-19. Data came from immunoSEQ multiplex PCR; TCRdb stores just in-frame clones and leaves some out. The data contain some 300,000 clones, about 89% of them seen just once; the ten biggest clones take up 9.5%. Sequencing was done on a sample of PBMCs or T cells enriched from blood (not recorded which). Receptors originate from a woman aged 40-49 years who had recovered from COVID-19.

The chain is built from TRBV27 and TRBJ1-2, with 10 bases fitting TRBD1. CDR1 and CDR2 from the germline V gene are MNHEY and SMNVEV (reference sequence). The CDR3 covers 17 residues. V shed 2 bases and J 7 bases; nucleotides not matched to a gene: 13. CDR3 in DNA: TGTGCCAGCAGTTTAACCGGGACAGGGGTATCCGAAAGTGGCTACACCTTC. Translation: CASSLTGTGVSESGYTF.

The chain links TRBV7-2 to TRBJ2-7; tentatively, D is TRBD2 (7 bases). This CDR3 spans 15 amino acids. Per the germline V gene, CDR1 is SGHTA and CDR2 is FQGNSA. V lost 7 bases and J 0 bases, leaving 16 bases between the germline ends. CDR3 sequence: CASNPGRGHSYEQYF. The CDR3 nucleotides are TGTGCCAGCAACCCGGGGCGGGGGCACTCCTACGAGCAGTACTTC.

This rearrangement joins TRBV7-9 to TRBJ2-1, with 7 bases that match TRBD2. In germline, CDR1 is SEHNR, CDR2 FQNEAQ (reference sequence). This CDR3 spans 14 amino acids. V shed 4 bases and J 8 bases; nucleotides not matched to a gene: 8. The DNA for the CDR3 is TGTGCCAGCAGCTCCGGGGGGACTCGGGATGAGCAGTTCTTC. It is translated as CASSSGGTRDEQFF.

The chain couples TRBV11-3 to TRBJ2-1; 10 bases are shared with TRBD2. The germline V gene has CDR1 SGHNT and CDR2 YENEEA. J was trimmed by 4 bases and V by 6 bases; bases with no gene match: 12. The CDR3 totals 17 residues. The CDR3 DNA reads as TGTGCCAGCAGTCCTAGCGGGGGACCCTTCTTTTACAATGAGCAGTTCTTC. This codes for CASSPSGGPFFYNEQFF. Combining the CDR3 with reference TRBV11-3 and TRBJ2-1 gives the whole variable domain EAGVVQSPRYKIIEKKQPVAFWCNPISGHNTLYWYLQNLGQGPELLIRYENEEAVDDSQLPKDRFSAERLKGVDSTLKIQPAELGDSAVYLCASSPSGGPFFYNEQFFGPGTRLTVL.

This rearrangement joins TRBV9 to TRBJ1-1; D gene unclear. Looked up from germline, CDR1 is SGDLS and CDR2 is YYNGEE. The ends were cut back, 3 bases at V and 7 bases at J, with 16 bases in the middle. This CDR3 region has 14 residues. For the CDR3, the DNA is TGTGCCAGCAGCGCAAGTCCGAGGGCACTTGAAGCTTTCTTT. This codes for CASSASPRALEAFF. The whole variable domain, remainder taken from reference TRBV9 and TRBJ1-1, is DSGVTQTPKHLITATGQRVTLRCSPRSGDLSVYWYQQSLDQGLQFLIQYYNGEERAKGNILERFSAQQFPDLHSELNLSSLELGDSALYFCASSASPRALEAFFGQGTRLTVV.